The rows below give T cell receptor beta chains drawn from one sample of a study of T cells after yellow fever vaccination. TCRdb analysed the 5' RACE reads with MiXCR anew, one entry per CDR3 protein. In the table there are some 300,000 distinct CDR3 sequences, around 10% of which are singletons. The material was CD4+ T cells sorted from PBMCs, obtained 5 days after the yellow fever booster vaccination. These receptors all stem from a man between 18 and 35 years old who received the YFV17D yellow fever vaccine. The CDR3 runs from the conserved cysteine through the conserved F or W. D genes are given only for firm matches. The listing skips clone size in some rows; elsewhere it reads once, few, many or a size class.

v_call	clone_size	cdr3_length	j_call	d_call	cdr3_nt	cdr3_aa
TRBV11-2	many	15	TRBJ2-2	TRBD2	TGTGCCAGCCGCTGGACTAGCTGGGACACCGGGGAGCTATTTTTT	CASRWTSWDTGELFF
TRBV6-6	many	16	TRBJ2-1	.	TGTGCCAGCAGTCTCGGCCAGCCGGAGCGTTGGAATGAGCAGTTCTTC	CASSLGQPERWNEQFF
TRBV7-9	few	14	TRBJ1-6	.	TGTGCCAGCAGCTCCGTCCTGGGGGGATCACCCCTCCACTTT	CASSSVLGGSPLHF
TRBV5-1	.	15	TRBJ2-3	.	TGCGCCAGCAGCCCGGACACGGCGAGGACAGATACGCAGTATTTT	CASSPDTARTDTQYF
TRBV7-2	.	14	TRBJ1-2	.	TGTGCCAGCAGCTTAGGAGGAGGAACCTATGGCTACACCTTC	CASSLGGGTYGYTF
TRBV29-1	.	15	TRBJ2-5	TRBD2	TGCAGCGTTGATGGGCTTAGCGGGGTCCAAGAGACCCAGTACTTC	CSVDGLSGVQETQYF
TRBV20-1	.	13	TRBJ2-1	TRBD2	TGCAGTGCTAGGGGCGGGGGGATTAATGAGCAGTTCTTC	CSARGGGINEQFF
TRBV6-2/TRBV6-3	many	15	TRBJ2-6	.	TGTGCCAGCAGTTATACCCGACCTGGGGCCAACGTCCTGACTTTC	CASSYTRPGANVLTF
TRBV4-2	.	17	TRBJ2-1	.	TGTGCCAGCAGCCAAGATGATCGGAGGGGGGTCTACAATGAGCAGTTCTTC	CASSQDDRRGVYNEQFF
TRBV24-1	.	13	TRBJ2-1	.	TGTGCCACCAGTGAGGCGGCCTACAATGAGCAGTTCTTC	CATSEAAYNEQFF
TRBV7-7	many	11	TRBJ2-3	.	TGTGCCAGCACCGAAGCAGATACGCAGTATTTT	CASTEADTQYF